This is a list of T cell receptor beta chains from one sample in a study of vaccination and CD4 T cells after COVID-19. Their antigens are not known. TCRdb analysed the PCR reads with MiXCR anew, one entry per CDR3 protein. Of more than 20,000 distinct CDR3 sequences listed, 50% are singletons. This specimen consisted of CD4+ T cells from blood, cultured in vitro, obtained before SARS-CoV-2 vaccination. These receptors all come from a human donor who received a COVID-19 vaccine. CDR3s include the opening cysteine and the closing phenylalanine or tryptophan. The order of the fields is CDR3 length, D gene, V gene, clone size, J gene, CDR3 DNA, CDR3 protein. A D gene is named only where the DNA matches it firmly. Expanded clones are given a class, and other clones once, few, many or no size at all.

>13|NA|TRBV19|NA|TRBJ1-2
TGTGCCAGTAGTTCCTTGGGACTTTATGGCTACACCTTC
CASSSLGLYGYTF
>17|NA|TRBV12-3/TRBV12-4|NA|TRBJ1-4
TGTGCCAGCAGTTTCGGTATCGGGACACGTAGACCGGATAAACTGTTTTTT
CASSFGIGTRRPDKLFF
>15|NA|TRBV5-6|NA|TRBJ2-3
TGTGCCAGCAGCTTGCTAGTCGGCCGCACAGATACGCAGTATTTT
CASSLLVGRTDTQYF
>13|TRBD1|TRBV20-1|NA|TRBJ1-2
TGCAGTGCCGAGAAGACAGGGGGCTATGGCTACACCTTC
CSAEKTGGYGYTF
>13|NA|TRBV20-1|NA|TRBJ1-1
TGCAGTGCTAAGCAAAGGAAGAACACTGAAGCTTTCTTT
CSAKQRKNTEAFF
>16|NA|TRBV11-3|once|TRBJ1-1
TGTGCCAGCAGCCTCGTGGGGCCGGGGGGCATGACTGAAGCTTTCTTT
CASSLVGPGGMTEAFF
>17|NA|TRBV15|NA|TRBJ1-3
TGTGCCACCAGCAGATATGGGGAGGAACTCTCTGGAAACACCATATATTTT
CATSRYGEELSGNTIYF
>14|NA|TRBV2|NA|TRBJ1-2
TGTGCCAGCAGTGCCTCTTGGGCGGACTGGGGCTACACCTTC
CASSASWADWGYTF
>14|NA|TRBV10-3|NA|TRBJ2-7
TGTGCCATCAGAGCCGGGACAACCTCCTACGAGCAGTACTTC
CAIRAGTTSYEQYF
>13|NA|TRBV30|NA|TRBJ1-4
TGTGCCTGCACTCCGGGATATAATGAAAAACTGTTTTTT
CACTPGYNEKLFF
>20|TRBD2|TRBV7-2|NA|TRBJ2-3
TGTGCCAGCAGCTCCCCTCTTCTCTCGTCTAGCGGGGGGGGTACAGATACGCAGTATTTT
CASSSPLLSSSGGGTDTQYF
>15|NA|TRBV19|NA|TRBJ1-6
TGTGCCAGTAACCCGACTTTATGGGCGAATTCACCCCTCCACTTT
CASNPTLWANSPLHF
>18|NA|TRBV20-1|NA|TRBJ2-1
TGCAGTGCTAGTGGGAGTTACCCAAGCGGTCCGCTAAACAATAAGCAGTTCTTC
CSASGSYPSGPLNNKQFF
>14|NA|TRBV5-1|NA|TRBJ1-3
TGCGCCAGCAGCTTGGACGGCTCTGGAAACACCATATATTTT
CASSLDGSGNTIYF
>17|TRBD1|TRBV5-6|NA|TRBJ1-4
TGTGCCAGCAGCTCGGGACAGGGGGCGCTGGCTAATGAAAAACTGTTTTTT
CASSSGQGALANEKLFF
>13|NA|TRBV7-9|NA|TRBJ1-5
TGTGCCAGCAGCTTGACAGGCAATCAGCCCCAGCATTTT
CASSLTGNQPQHF
>16|NA|TRBV15|few|TRBJ2-3
TGTGCCACCAAAAATCTAACAGACCCTAGCACAGATACGCAGTATTTT
CATKNLTDPSTDTQYF
>16|TRBD2|TRBV12-3/TRBV12-4|NA|TRBJ2-4
TGTGCCAGCAGTTCACAAGGGACTAGCGGGATAAACATTCAGTACTTC
CASSSQGTSGINIQYF
>13|NA|TRBV30|NA|TRBJ2-7
TGTGCCTGGAGTCGGCAGGGGCCGTACGAGCAGTACTTC
CAWSRQGPYEQYF
>15|TRBD2|TRBV5-1|NA|TRBJ2-3
TGCGCCAGCAGCTTCTGGCGGGGGAGCACAGATACGCAGTATTTT
CASSFWRGSTDTQYF
>14|NA|TRBV12-3/TRBV12-4|NA|TRBJ2-2
TGTGCCAGCAGTTTGGTTTCCAGCCCCGGGGAGCTGTTTTTT
CASSLVSSPGELFF
>18|TRBD1|TRBV12-3/TRBV12-4|NA|TRBJ1-3
TGTGCCAGCAGTCCAAGGACAGGGGGTATTTTGGGTGGAAACACCATATATTTT
CASSPRTGGILGGNTIYF
>15|NA|TRBV7-9|NA|TRBJ1-2
TGTGCCAGCAGCCACGGACAAGGACAATTCTATGGCTACACCTTC
CASSHGQGQFYGYTF
>15|TRBD1|TRBV19|NA|TRBJ1-1
TGTGCCAGTAGTATGGGACAGGGGCGGACGGCTGAAGCTTTCTTT
CASSMGQGRTAEAFF
>13|TRBD1|TRBV11-3|NA|TRBJ1-2
TGTGCCAGCAGCTTATCAGGGGGCGATGGCTACACCTTC
CASSLSGGDGYTF
>13|TRBD1|TRBV6-1|few|TRBJ1-2
TGTGCCAGCAGTCGGGACAGGGGATATGGCTACACCTTC
CASSRDRGYGYTF
>15|NA|TRBV27|once|TRBJ1-4
TGTGCCAGCAGTCTCGGTGGGGGAAACAATGAAAAACTGTTTTTT
CASSLGGGNNEKLFF
>16|TRBD2|TRBV11-2|NA|TRBJ2-3
TGTGCCAGCAGCTTAGGACTAGCGGGGGTGGTAGATACGCAGTATTTT
CASSLGLAGVVDTQYF
>16|NA|TRBV6-5|once|TRBJ2-7
TGTGCCAGCAGTTACTCGTACGGGGGCACGGCCTACGAGCAGTACTTC
CASSYSYGGTAYEQYF
>13|TRBD1|TRBV5-1|NA|TRBJ2-5
TGCGCCAGCAGCTCGGACAGGGGAGAGACCCAGTACTTC
CASSSDRGETQYF
>15|NA|TRBV20-1|NA|TRBJ1-5
TGCAGTGCTAGAGATAGGGGGTATAGCAATCAGCCCCAGCATTTT
CSARDRGYSNQPQHF
>15|NA|TRBV6-1|few|TRBJ1-1
TGTGCCAGCAGTGACCTAGGGGCAGGGACGAGGACAGCTTTCTTT
CASSDLGAGTRTAFF
>14|TRBD1|TRBV10-3|NA|TRBJ1-6
TGTGCCATCAGTGAACAGGGGCAGAATTCACCCCTCCACTTT
CAISEQGQNSPLHF
>13|NA|TRBV15|NA|TRBJ1-1
TGTGCCACCAGCAGTCGAAAGAACACTGAAGCTTTCTTT
CATSSRKNTEAFF
>11|NA|TRBV2|NA|TRBJ2-7
TGTGCCAGCAGTGGCCACTACGAGCAGTACTTC
CASSGHYEQYF
>14|NA|TRBV10-3|NA|TRBJ1-2
TGTGCCAGCACCCCTTCAGGGCGCAACTATGGCTACACCTTC
CASTPSGRNYGYTF
>16|TRBD1|TRBV19|few|TRBJ1-5
TGTGCCAGTAGTATGGCAGGGGGCAGAGGGGGCCAGCCCCAGCATTTT
CASSMAGGRGGQPQHF